The 14 T cell receptor beta chains below all came from one sample that was sequenced in a study of blood T cells in healthy people across ages (dated by TCRdb to the mid-2010s). The method behind the library was 5' RACE. Sequencing was performed on an Illumina HiSeq 2500. The second PCR ran for about 7 to 11 cycles and used a J-beta primer mix along with a sample-barcoded 5' primer. TCRdb applied fastp at Q25 and MiXCR to the public reads, then kept only in-frame beta chains. Each record represents a unique CDR3 protein, reported with the most common genes and DNA among its rows. The table for this sample lists roughly 1.5 million distinct CDR3 sequences; roughly 43% of them were counted only once. The leading ten clones occupy under 5% of the sample. What was sequenced was blood. The receptors shown here come from a woman under 30 in good health.

This rearrangement joins TRBV2 to TRBJ1-5; 7 bases are shared with TRBD1. The CDR3 is 14 residues long. After removal of 6 bases from V and 4 bases from J, the junction contained 6 bases not matched to a gene. Germline V gives CDR1 SNHLY, CDR2 FYNNEI. The CDR3 DNA follows: TGTGCCAGCAGCACCGACAGGGCGAATCAGCCCCAGCATTTT. The encoded protein is CASSTDRANQPQHF. Complete variable domain (other parts from reference TRBV2 and TRBJ1-5): EPEVTQTPSHQVTQMGQEVILRCVPISNHLYFYWYRQILGQKVEFLVSFYNNEISEKSEIFDDQFSVERPDGSNFTLKIRSTKLEDSAMYFCASSTDRANQPQHFGDGTRLSIL.

The chain uses TRBV20-1 and TRBJ1-2; 7 positions agree with TRBD1. This CDR3 has 13 residues. CDR1 is DFQATT, CDR2 SNEGSKA, per germline (reference sequence). V gave up 0 bases and J gave up 8 bases; unmatched junction bases: 6. CDR3 bases: TGCAGTGCTAGAGACGACAGGGTGTGGGGCTACACCTTC. It codes for CSARDDRVWGYTF.

A few counts support this clonotype. A junction boundary mismatches the germline segment, possibly from a read error. The genes are TRBV5-6 and TRBJ1-2; D is uncertain. Germline V gene data show CDR1 as SGHDT and CDR2 as YYEEEE. The CDR3 length is 14 residues. CDR3 DNA sequence: TGTGCTAGCAGCAGCCTCGAGGCCGGCTATGGCTACACCTTC. Its protein product is CASSSLEAGYGYTF.

This clonotype was seen only once. V gene TRBV7-2 combines with J gene TRBJ2-7; D possibly corresponds to TRBD2 (6 bases). V lost 5 bases to trimming and J lost 3 bases, with 17 bases between them. Germline lookup yields CDR1 SGHTA and CDR2 FQGNSA. The CDR3 extends over 15 amino acids. This CDR3 is CASSHRDSHYYEQYF. The CDR3 nucleotides are TGTGCCAGCAGCCACCGGGACTCCCACTACTACGAGCAGTACTTC. Looking up the rest from reference TRBV7-2 and TRBJ2-7 gives the full variable domain: GAGVSQSPSNKVTEKGKDVELRCDPISGHTALYWYRQSLGQGLEFLIYFQGNSAPDKSGLPSDRFSAERTGGSVSTLTIQRTQQEDSAVYLCASSHRDSHYYEQYFGPGTRLTVT.

The chain couples TRBV29-1 to TRBJ2-5; D is perhaps TRBD1 (5 bases). This CDR3 comprises 13 residues. V was pared by 0 bases and J by 11 bases, with 16 bases between. Germline assignment: CDR1 SQVTM and CDR2 ANQGSEA. The CDR3 coding sequence is TGCAGCGTTGAAGAGCAGGCAGGGCACGAACAGTACTTC. This sequence encodes CSVEEQAGHEQYF.

This clonotype came up many times. The chain couples TRBV7-2 to TRBJ2-1, with D perhaps matching TRBD2 (5 bases). Trimming pared 5 bases from V and 7 bases from J, leaving 18 bases between. In germline, CDR1 is SGHTA, CDR2 FQGNSA. This CDR3 is 15 amino acids long. CDR3 loop: CASSRPAAVVNEQFF. CDR3 DNA sequence: TGTGCCAGCAGCCGCCCAGCGGCGGTGGTGAATGAGCAGTTCTTC.

The chain carries TRBV6-5 and TRBJ1-1; TRBD1 agrees at 8 bases. Germline-derived CDR1 and CDR2 are MNHEY and SVGAGI. This CDR3 region has 14 residues. The ends lost 2 bases at V and 3 bases at J; junction bases unmatched: 2. The CDR3 sequence: CASSYPGGHTEAFF. The CDR3 DNA reads TGTGCCAGCAGTTACCCAGGGGGCCACACTGAAGCTTTCTTT.

The table lists this clonotype with a few counts. This chain joins TRBV29-1 and TRBJ2-4, with TRBD2 matching over 7 bases. J was trimmed by 13 bases and V by 1 base; bases with no gene match: 13. CDR3 length equals 14 residues. The germline V gene encodes CDR1 SQVTM and CDR2 ANQGSEA. The CDR3, as DNA: TGCAGCGTTGAAGCCCAGCGGGAAGCGATTGAGCAGTACTTC. Protein sequence: CSVEAQREAIEQYF.

Worth noting for this clonotype: The junction departs from germline at one end; a sequencing error may be responsible. The chain recombines TRBV25-1 with TRBJ2-5, with D unclear. This CDR3 is 10 amino acids long. Germline V gene data show CDR1 as MGHDK and CDR2 as SYGVNS. The CDR3 protein is CASLQEAQYF. The CDR3 DNA reads TGTGCCAGCCTCCAAGAGGCCCAGTACTTC.

The gene calls are TRBV7-2 and TRBJ1-2, with 7 bases matching TRBD1. V lost 7 bases, J lost 4 bases, and 6 bases stayed unmatched. The length of the CDR3 is 13 residues. Germline V gives CDR1 SGHTA, CDR2 FQGNSA. The CDR3 loop is CASIYRGSYGYTF. CDR3 sequence (DNA): TGTGCCAGCATTTACAGGGGATCCTATGGCTACACCTTC.

The V and J genes are TRBV15 and TRBJ2-5; 7 positions agree with TRBD1. The junction had 8 bases not matched to a gene; V was cut back by 2 bases and J by 5 bases. The germline V gene encodes CDR1 LNHNV and CDR2 YYDKDF (reference sequence). The CDR3 spans 15 residues. The DNA for the CDR3 is TGTGCCACCAGCAGACAACCCGGGACAGCCGAGACCCAGTACTTC. Encoded protein: CATSRQPGTAETQYF.

Note on this clonotype: Mismatch with germline at one junction end may stem from a read error. The genes are TRBV29-1 and TRBJ2-1; TRBD2 aligns across 10 bases. This CDR3 has 14 residues. Germline V gene data show CDR1 as SQVTM and CDR2 as ANQGSEA. The DNA for the CDR3 is TGCGGCGTAAGAGGACTAGCGGTTGGGAATGAGCAGTTCTTC. Protein sequence: CGVRGLAVGNEQFF.

The V and J genes are TRBV3-1 and TRBJ2-1, with D maybe TRBD2 (6 bases). The CDR3 totals 14 residues. In germline, CDR1 is LGHDT, CDR2 YNNKEL (reference sequence). V was cut by 5 bases and J by 4 bases, with 12 bases left in between. The DNA of the CDR3 is TGTGCCAGCAGCTCATGGGGGGAATACAATGAGCAGTTCTTC. This translates into CASSSWGEYNEQFF.

V usage is TRBV29-1 and J usage is TRBJ2-4, with 8 bases matching TRBD1. The DNA end is more similar to TRBJ2-7, so the J call may be wrong. Germline-derived CDR1 and CDR2 are SQVTM and ANQGSEA. This CDR3 has 16 amino acids. Written as DNA, the CDR3 is TGCAGCGCCCTTCGTAGGTTAGACAGGGGAACCTACGAGCAGTACTTC. This encodes CSALRRLDRGTYEQYF.